This TCR beta chain was found in a study of T cells in Graves' hyperthyroidism and ophthalmopathy. Findings and caveats of the study: Most thyroid-expanded clonotypes above 0.001 were also found in blood.

This clonotype was seen at least ten times. What it recognizes is unknown. The authors obtained PBMCs from over 8.5 ml of fresh peripheral blood. There were TCR beta CDR3 regions amplified from RNA transcripts. A set of HTBI primers served as the primers for a first-round RT-PCR of the TCR CDR3. TCRdb analysed the multiplex PCR reads with MiXCR anew, one entry per CDR3 protein. Among around 190,000 distinct CDR3 sequences, roughly a sixth were seen once, and the ten largest hold roughly 49%. The sequence derives from a woman aged 45-65 years with Graves' hyperthyroidism. The sequencing input was blood.

The DNA of the CDR3 is TGTGCCAGCAGACCCACGGGGGTCTATGGCTACACCTTC. It specifies CASRPTGVYGYTF. The genes are TRBV12-3 or TRBV12-4 and TRBJ1-2; D is perhaps TRBD1 (5 bases). The ends were cut back, 6 bases at V and 4 bases at J, with 12 bases in the middle. The CDR3 spans 13 residues.